The clone carrying this TCR beta chain was seen at least ten times. This sample was taken from a study of regulatory T cells in long-lasting Graves disease. CDR1 and CDR2 from the germline V gene are MNHNS and SASEGT. The CDR3 covers 15 residues. V lost 6 bases, J lost 12 bases, and 14 bases stayed unmatched. The time point: persistent/refractory GD, antithyroid drugs over 5 years with positive TRAb. RNA from PBMCs was the source of the TCR library. Through Arm-PCR of CDR3 regions and iRepertoire HTBI primers, TCR beta libraries were built. In TCRdb, the multiplex PCR reads were re-called with MiXCR into one record per CDR3 protein. The sample records some 470,000 distinct CDR3 sequences, 20% to 25% being singletons.

The origin of this receptor is a female donor with Graves disease. This chain joins TRBV6-1 and TRBJ1-5; TRBD1 agrees at 10 bases. Sequencing used peripheral blood mononuclear cells (PBMCs), obtained when the disease was refractory, from a patient treated with antithyroid drugs. CDR3 loop: CASRGPGTGASDQHF. The CDR3 bases are TGTGCCAGCAGGGGCCCCGGGACAGGGGCGTCCGACCAGCATTTT.